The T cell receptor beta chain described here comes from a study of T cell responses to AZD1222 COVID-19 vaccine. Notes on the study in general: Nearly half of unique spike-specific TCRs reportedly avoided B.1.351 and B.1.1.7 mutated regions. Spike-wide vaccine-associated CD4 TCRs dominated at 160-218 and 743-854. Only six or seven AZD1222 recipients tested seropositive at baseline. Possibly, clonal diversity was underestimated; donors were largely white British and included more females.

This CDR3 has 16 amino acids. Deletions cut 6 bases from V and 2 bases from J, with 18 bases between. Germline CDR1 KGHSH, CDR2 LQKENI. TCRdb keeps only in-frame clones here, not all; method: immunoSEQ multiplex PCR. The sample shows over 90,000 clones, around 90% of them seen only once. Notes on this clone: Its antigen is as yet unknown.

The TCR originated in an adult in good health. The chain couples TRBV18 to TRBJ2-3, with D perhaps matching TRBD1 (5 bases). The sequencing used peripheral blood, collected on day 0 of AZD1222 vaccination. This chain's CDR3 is CASSQRQRRLTDTQYF. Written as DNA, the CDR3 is TGTGCCAGCTCCCAAAGACAGCGCCGGCTCACAGATACGCAGTATTTT. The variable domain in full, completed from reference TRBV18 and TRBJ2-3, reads NAGVMQNPRHLVRRRGQEARLRCSPMKGHSHVYWYRQLPEEGLKFMVYLQKENIIDESGMPKERFSAEFPKEGPSILRIQQVVRGDSAAYFCASSQRQRRLTDTQYFGPGTRLTVL.